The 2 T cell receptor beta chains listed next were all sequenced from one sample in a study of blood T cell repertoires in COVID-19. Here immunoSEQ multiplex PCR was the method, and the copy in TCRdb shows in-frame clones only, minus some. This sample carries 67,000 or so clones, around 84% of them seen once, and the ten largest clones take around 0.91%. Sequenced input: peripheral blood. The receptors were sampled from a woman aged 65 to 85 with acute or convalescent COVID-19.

For the CDR3, the DNA is TGCGCCAGCAGCATCCGACAGGGCTCCCGTATGGATTCACCCCTCCACTTT. Translating it yields CASSIRQGSRMDSPLHF. J is TRBJ1-6 and V is TRBV4-1; TRBD1 agrees at 7 bases. Germline CDR1 reads MGHRA; CDR2 reads YSYEKL. V shed 5 bases, J shed 8 bases, and the junction held 15 bases outside the gene matches. The CDR3 totals 17 residues.

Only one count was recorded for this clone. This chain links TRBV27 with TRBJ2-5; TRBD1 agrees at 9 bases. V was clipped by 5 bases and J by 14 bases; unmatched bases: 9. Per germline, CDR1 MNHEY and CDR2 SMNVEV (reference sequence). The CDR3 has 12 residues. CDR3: CASSDYRDRAYF. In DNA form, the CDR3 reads TGTGCCAGCAGTGATTACCGGGACAGGGCCTACTTC.